The 21 T cell receptor beta chains below were found in one sample sequenced in a study of blood T cell repertoires in COVID-19. Here immunoSEQ multiplex PCR was the method, and the copy in TCRdb shows in-frame clones only, minus some. Of about 320,000 clones in the sample, 65% to 90% were seen once. The specimen was PBMCs or T cells enriched from blood (not recorded which). The origin of the receptors is a woman younger than 35 who had recovered from COVID-19.

This chain connects TRBV28 to TRBJ1-5; the D is unclear. Germline-derived CDR1 and CDR2 are MDHEN and SYDVKM. With 7 bases removed from V and 5 bases from J, the gap between germline ends came to 24 bases. The CDR3 totals 17 residues. The CDR3 region is CASTPWTLGQEDQPQHF. The DNA of the CDR3 is TGTGCCAGCACTCCCTGGACGCTTGGGCAGGAGGATCAGCCCCAGCATTTT.

This CDR3 is CASSSDRVYGYTF. CDR3 nucleotide sequence: TGTGCCAGTAGTAGTGACAGGGTCTATGGCTACACCTTC. The rearrangement joins TRBV19 to TRBJ1-2; 7 bases match TRBD1. J lost 4 bases, V lost 4 bases, and 3 bases had no gene match. CDR3 length: 13 residues. The germline V gene has CDR1 LNHDA and CDR2 SQIVND (reference sequence).

The count of this clone is one. The chain couples TRBV6-5 to TRBJ1-4, with D possibly TRBD1 on 5 matching bases. This CDR3 has 14 residues. V lost 11 bases to trimming and J lost 8 bases, with 21 bases between them. Per the germline V gene, CDR1 is MNHEY and CDR2 is SVGAGI. The CDR3 nucleotides are TGTGCCGCAGAGGATGGAGGGACTATCGAAAAACTGTTTTTT. Translated: CAAEDGGTIEKLFF.

The genes are TRBV27 and TRBJ1-1, with 8 bases aligning to TRBD1. Per germline, CDR1 MNHEY and CDR2 SMNVEV (reference sequence). This CDR3 is built from 14 residues. J lost 4 bases, V lost 6 bases, and 7 bases had no gene match. CDR3 amino acids: CASSPTGVGTEAFF. In DNA, the CDR3 is TGTGCCAGCAGCCCGACAGGGGTTGGCACTGAAGCTTTCTTT.

This sequence joins TRBV2 and TRBJ1-3; D uncertain. V was cut by 8 bases and J by 2 bases, with 13 bases left in between. The CDR3 sequence is 14 residues long. CDR1 is SNHLY and CDR2 is FYNNEI in the germline V gene. The CDR3 sequence: CASREEAAGNTIYF. The CDR3, as DNA: TGTGCCAGCCGAGAGGAGGCAGCTGGAAACACCATATATTTT.

In its sample, this clone was seen once. The rearrangement uses TRBV25-1 and TRBJ2-7; 7 bases match TRBD1. The V gene end was trimmed by 6 bases and the J gene end by 1 base; junction bases not matched to a gene: 3. Germline CDR1 reads MGHDK; CDR2 reads SYGVNS. This CDR3 comprises 13 residues. The CDR3 spells CASSHRGSYEQYF. The CDR3, as DNA: TGTGCCAGCAGCCACAGGGGATCCTACGAGCAGTACTTC.

This chain connects TRBV28 to TRBJ1-6; D is unclear. Germline CDR1 MDHEN, CDR2 SYDVKM. The CDR3 sequence is 15 residues long. V was clipped by 6 bases and J by 5 bases, with 14 bases between them. In DNA form, the CDR3 reads TGTGCCAGCAGGGTCGACGGACTGAATAATTCACCCCTCCACTTT. Amino acid sequence: CASRVDGLNNSPLHF.

J is TRBJ1-1 and V is TRBV5-1; 9 bases line up with TRBD1. With V trimmed by 5 bases and J by 5 bases, 16 bases remained unmatched. The CDR3 has 17 residues. Germline V CDR1 and CDR2: SGHRS, YFSETQ. The CDR3 region has the DNA TGCGCCAGCAGTTCCATCCAACAGGGGGCCGAGGGGACTGAAGCTTTCTTT. Translated: CASSSIQQGAEGTEAFF.

CDR3 residues: CASSLEGQGTNNEQFF. Here the CDR3 DNA reads TGCGCCAGCAGCTTGGAAGGACAGGGCACAAACAATGAGCAGTTCTTC. The V call is TRBV5-1, the J call TRBJ2-1; TRBD1 aligns across 8 bases. The CDR3 extends over 16 amino acids. V was clipped by 0 bases and J by 5 bases; unmatched bases: 7. Germline lookup yields CDR1 SGHRS and CDR2 YFSETQ.

The V gene is TRBV29-1, the J gene TRBJ1-3; 8 nucleotides match TRBD1. The CDR3 contains 14 residues. Germline V CDR1 and CDR2: SQVTM, ANQGSEA. Trimming cost V 4 bases and J 2 bases; bases outside gene matches: 4. The CDR3 DNA follows: TGCAGCGTTGTAGAGACAGGGGCTGGAAACACCATATATTTT. Its translation is CSVVETGAGNTIYF.

The gene calls are TRBV21-1 and TRBJ1-4; the table calls TRBD1, which could not be checked here. TRBV21-1 is a documented pseudogene. The CDR3 consists of 14 residues. This chain's CDR3 is CASTETGGREKLFF. The CDR3 bases are TGTGCCAGCACCGAGACAGGGGGTAGGGAAAAACTGTTTTTT.

This clone was counted a single time. The rearrangement uses TRBV19 and TRBJ1-2; D call uncertain. Germline CDR1 is LNHDA and CDR2 is SQIVND (reference sequence). CDR3 size: 14 residues. V lost 7 bases, J lost 3 bases, and 15 bases lay in between. CDR3: CASTTRGGYYGYTF. The CDR3 DNA follows: TGTGCCAGTACGACCCGGGGTGGATACTATGGCTACACCTTC.

This CDR3 is CASSSVQGVDNEQFF. For the CDR3, the DNA is TGTGCCAGCAGCTCGGTTCAGGGCGTAGACAATGAGCAGTTCTTC. The rearrangement uses TRBV5-6 and TRBJ2-1; TRBD1 is a possible D gene (5 bases). This CDR3 spans 15 amino acids. Trimming left V 3 bases short and J 5 bases short, with 15 bases between. Germline V gene data show CDR1 as SGHDT and CDR2 as YYEEEE.

This clone was observed once. This rearrangement joins TRBV3-1 (or the pseudogene TRBV3-2) to TRBJ1-1; the D gene is possibly TRBD1 (6 bases). V gave up 4 bases and J gave up 3 bases, with 18 bases separating them. CDR1 and CDR2 from the germline V gene are LGHDT and YNNKEL (reference sequence). The CDR3 is made up of 16 amino acids. CDR3 region: CASSLQGPLEDTEAFF. DNA of the CDR3: TGTGCCAGCAGCCTTCAGGGGCCTTTGGAGGACACTGAAGCTTTCTTT.

This chain links TRBV27 with TRBJ2-1; 8 nucleotides line up with TRBD2. This CDR3 has 12 amino acids. V shed 8 bases and J 5 bases; nucleotides not matched to a gene: 2. Germline-derived CDR1 and CDR2 are MNHEY and SMNVEV (reference sequence). DNA of the CDR3: TGTGCCAGCCGAGCGGGGGACAATGAGCAGTTCTTC. It yields the protein CASRAGDNEQFF.

The CDR3 here is CASSGTGGGSPLHF. CDR3 DNA sequence: TGTGCCAGTAGCGGGACAGGGGGCGGCTCACCCCTCCACTTT. This chain connects TRBV19 to TRBJ1-6; 12 bases agree with TRBD1. Germline V CDR1 and CDR2: LNHDA, SQIVND (reference sequence). The CDR3 has 14 residues. V lost 6 bases to trimming and J lost 10 bases; unmatched junction nucleotides: 4.

This chain joins TRBV5-6 and TRBJ1-4; 8 positions agree with TRBD1. The germline V gene has CDR1 SGHDT and CDR2 YYEEEE. Germline trimming cut 4 bases from V and 7 bases from J; bases unmatched to any gene: 6. The CDR3 runs 14 residues. DNA for the CDR3: TGTGCCAGCAGCGGTGCAGGGGGCCTTGAAAAACTGTTTTTT. Its translation is CASSGAGGLEKLFF.

The V gene is TRBV28, the J gene TRBJ1-2; the D gene is possibly TRBD1 (6 bases). Germline lookup yields CDR1 MDHEN and CDR2 SYDVKM. The CDR3 runs 14 residues. V lost 2 bases to trimming and J lost 8 bases, with 15 bases between them. In DNA form, the CDR3 reads TGTGCCAGCAGTTTAGGCTCAGGGGCACGGGGCTACACCTTC. Amino acid sequence: CASSLGSGARGYTF.

This clone has only one observation. The chain recombines TRBV30 with TRBJ2-7; the D gene is possibly TRBD1 (6 bases). With 6 bases removed from V and 11 bases from J, the gap between germline ends came to 23 bases. The CDR3 runs to 13 residues. The germline gives CDR1 GTSNPN, CDR2 SVGIG (reference sequence). The CDR3 DNA reads TGTGCCTGCTCACGGGAATCGGACAGCCCCAAGTACTTC. This gives the protein CACSRESDSPKYF.

The J gene is TRBJ1-6, the V gene TRBV9; 7 positions agree with TRBD1. The CDR3 length is 15 residues. With V trimmed by 5 bases and J by 6 bases, 8 bases remained unmatched. Germline CDR1 reads SGDLS; CDR2 reads YYNGEE. In DNA form, the CDR3 reads TGTGCCAGCAGATCAACGGGACAGAGTAATTCACCCCTCCACTTT. As protein: CASRSTGQSNSPLHF.

The chain combines TRBV19 with TRBJ1-5; the D gene is possibly TRBD1 (5 bases). The V and J ends lost 7 bases and 9 bases respectively, with 19 bases between them. This CDR3 is built from 14 residues. From germline, CDR1 is LNHDA and CDR2 SQIVND (reference sequence). This CDR3 reads CASNPEPRGGPQHF. The DNA for the CDR3 is TGTGCCAGTAACCCTGAACCGAGGGGAGGGCCCCAGCATTTT.